Listed below are T cell receptor beta chains from one sample, sequenced in a study of response to subunit inactivated influenza vaccine. MiXCR was run by TCRdb on the RT-PCR reads, yielding one entry per CDR3 protein. The table has some 600,000 distinct CDR3 sequences, less than 15% seen once. Sequencing used PBMCs from blood, obtained around two weeks before vaccination. All receptors come from a man aged 50 to 59 who received an inactivated influenza vaccine. The CDR3 runs from the conserved cysteine through the conserved F or W. Each record gives: clone size, J gene, V gene, D gene, CDR3 protein, CDR3 DNA. The D gene is left open where the match is weak. The size entry is marked missing in some rows and otherwise reads once, few, many or a size class.

few,TRBJ1-1,TRBV3-1,NA,CASSQDGFGGGLNTEAFF,TGTGCCAGCAGCCAAGATGGCTTCGGGGGGGGGCTAAACACTGAAGCTTTCTTT
few,TRBJ1-2,TRBV5-1,TRBD1,CASSAEGQASYGYTF,TGCGCCAGCAGCGCCGAGGGACAGGCCTCCTATGGCTACACCTTC
NA,TRBJ2-5,TRBV7-9,NA,CASSYPQGETQYF,TGTGCCAGCAGCTACCCTCAGGGAGAGACCCAGTACTTC
many,TRBJ2-3,TRBV20-1,NA,CSPQSVDTQYF,TGCAGTCCACAGAGCGTTGACACGCAGTATTTT
few,TRBJ1-6,TRBV4-1,NA,CASSQDEQNNSPLHF,TGCGCCAGCAGCCAAGACGAACAGAATAATTCACCCCTCCACTTT
few,TRBJ1-5,TRBV5-6,TRBD1,CASSLAGTGPQPQHF,TGTGCCAGCAGCTTGGCCGGGACAGGGCCTCAGCCCCAGCATTTT
many,TRBJ2-2,TRBV4-2,TRBD2,CASSQRTSGNTGELFF,TGTGCCAGCAGCCAACGGACTAGCGGCAACACCGGGGAGCTGTTTTTT
NA,TRBJ2-1,TRBV15,TRBD2,CATSRDPTSGAHTYNEQFF,TGTGCCACCAGCAGAGATCCAACTAGCGGGGCCCATACCTACAATGAGCAGTTCTTC
few,TRBJ2-1,TRBV7-2,NA,CASSLQKSSYNEQFF,TGTGCCAGCAGCTTACAGAAAAGCTCCTACAATGAGCAGTTCTTC
few,TRBJ2-1,TRBV20-1,NA,CSASSALSYEQFF,TGCAGTGCTAGTAGCGCTCTTTCGTATGAGCAGTTCTTC
NA,TRBJ2-7,TRBV6-2/TRBV6-3,TRBD1,CAIRQGVISEQYF,TGTGCCATCAGACAGGGTGTAATTAGCGAGCAGTACTTC
NA,TRBJ2-3,TRBV7-2,TRBD1,CASSFEGASDTQYF,TGTGCCAGCAGCTTCGAGGGGGCCTCAGATACGCAGTATTTT
NA,TRBJ1-1,TRBV3-1,TRBD1,CASSQPRTGGATEAFF,TGTGCCAGCAGCCAACCCCGGACAGGGGGCGCAACTGAAGCTTTCTTT
NA,TRBJ2-1,TRBV30,TRBD2,CACRAFGGRRDEQFF,TGTGCCTGCAGGGCTTTCGGCGGGAGGAGAGACGAGCAGTTCTTC
few,TRBJ1-1,TRBV7-9,NA,CASRWGMAEAFF,TGTGCCAGCAGGTGGGGAATGGCTGAAGCTTTCTTT
NA,TRBJ2-7,TRBV11-2,TRBD2,CASSSTSGSRGEQYF,TGTGCCAGCAGCTCCACTAGCGGGAGCAGGGGCGAGCAGTACTTC
few,TRBJ2-7,TRBV7-2,NA,CASSLGGGRGPPYEQYF,TGTGCCAGCAGCTTAGGAGGGGGGCGGGGCCCGCCCTACGAGCAGTACTTC
NA,TRBJ2-7,TRBV6-2/TRBV6-3,TRBD2,CASVKELAAPYEQYF,TGTGCCAGCGTTAAAGAACTAGCGGCCCCCTACGAGCAGTACTTC
NA,TRBJ2-7,TRBV20-1,NA,CSARDVMSYEQYF,TGCAGTGCTAGAGATGTTATGTCCTACGAGCAGTACTTC
NA,TRBJ2-7,TRBV7-8,TRBD1,CASSLDGTGRGEQYF,TGTGCCAGCAGCTTAGATGGGACAGGGAGAGGCGAGCAGTACTTC
few,TRBJ1-6,TRBV6-2/TRBV6-3,TRBD1,CASLGQYNSPLHF,TGTGCCAGCTTGGGACAGTATAATTCACCCCTCCACTTT
few,TRBJ2-2,TRBV20-1,TRBD2,CSARPLAGGTGELFF,TGCAGTGCTAGACCTCTAGCGGGGGGAACCGGGGAGCTGTTTTTT
few,TRBJ2-1,TRBV4-2,NA,CASSQDLGALRNEQFF,TGTGCCAGCAGCCAAGATTTGGGGGCGCTTCGGAATGAGCAGTTCTTC
NA,TRBJ2-5,TRBV27,NA,CASSPWRQETQYF,TGTGCCAGCAGCCCATGGCGGCAAGAGACCCAGTACTTC
many,TRBJ1-6,TRBV5-1,TRBD1,CASSIDRQGAGSPLHF,TGCGCCAGCAGCATCGATCGACAGGGAGCGGGATCACCCCTCCACTTT
NA,TRBJ1-4,TRBV24-1,NA,CATSETGTGGKLFF,TGTGCCACCAGTGAAACCGGGACCGGAGGAAAACTGTTTTTT
few,TRBJ2-3,TRBV12-3/TRBV12-4,NA,CASTPSVDTQYF,TGTGCCAGCACCCCCTCGGTAGATACGCAGTATTTT